This T cell receptor beta chain was retrieved from a study of T cell responses to AZD1222 COVID-19 vaccine. Broader study findings: Spike-specific TCR breadth and depth both grew after two AZD1222 doses. Unmutated variant regions are reportedly targeted by nearly half of spike-specific TCRs. Clonal diversity may have been underestimated in mostly white British donors. Repertoire samples came only from after the peak T cell response.

Details on this clone: As yet, its antigen is unknown.

Clones were sequenced by immunoSEQ multiplex PCR, and TCRdb holds only the in-frame ones, with some missing. Here the sample spans more than 70,000 clones, nearly 90% being singletons. CDR3 length equals 12 residues. Trimming removed 3 bases at V and 4 bases at J, with 6 bases between. From germline, CDR1 is LNHDA and CDR2 SQIVND (reference sequence). The chain joins TRBV19 to TRBJ1-2; no definite D call. The sequencing used peripheral blood, collected on day 0 of AZD1222 vaccination. This clonotype was obtained from an adult in good health. CDR3 nucleotides: TGTGCCAGTAGTATGGAGGTCTATGGCTACACCTTC. It specifies CASSMEVYGYTF. Using reference TRBV19 and TRBJ1-2 for the parts outside the CDR3, the full variable domain is DGGITQSPKYLFRKEGQNVTLSCEQNLNHDAMYWYRQDPGQGLRLIYYSQIVNDFQKGDIAEGYSVSREKKESFPLTVTSAQKNPTAFYLCASSMEVYGYTFGSGTRLTVV.